This TCR beta chain was obtained from a study of T cell responses to AZD1222 COVID-19 vaccine. Germline CDR1 SGHRS, CDR2 YFSETQ. The CDR3 contains 16 residues. Deletions cut 4 bases from V and 0 bases from J, with 16 bases between. Data came from immunoSEQ multiplex PCR; TCRdb stores just in-frame clones and leaves some out. Among under 130,000 clones listed, over 70% were seen once. The V call is TRBV5-1, the J call TRBJ1-1, with D perhaps matching TRBD1 (6 bases). This TCR derives from an adult in good health. The source was peripheral blood, collected on day 0 of AZD1222 vaccination. The CDR3 DNA sequence: TGCGCCAGCAGCACGGGACAAGTACTTATGAACACTGAAGCTTTCTTT. Translating it yields CASSTGQVLMNTEAFF.